The 25 T cell receptor beta chains below come from one sample, sequenced in a study of response to subunit inactivated influenza vaccine. TCRdb passed the RT-PCR reads through MiXCR, listing each CDR3 protein once. Of fewer than 550,000 distinct CDR3 sequences in the sample, 25% are singletons; the top ten hold 1.5% to 2%. The sample consisted of CD4+ T cells sorted from PBMCs, taken 4 to 6 days after vaccination. The receptors shown here come from a man between 45 and 60 years old who received an inactivated influenza vaccine.

This clonotype was picked up many times. The CDR3 region has the DNA TGTGCCAGCAGCTTTGTGGCGGGAGCGGCGGGTAACATTCAGTACTTC. Amino acid sequence: CASSFVAGAAGNIQYF. V is TRBV7-2 and J is TRBJ2-4; TRBD2 agrees at 7 bases. The CDR3 contains 16 residues. V gave up 3 bases and J gave up 7 bases; unmatched junction bases: 12. Germline CDR1 is SGHTA and CDR2 is FQGNSA.

This clonotype occurred a few times. This rearrangement joins TRBV5-1 to TRBJ2-7, with 9 positions matching TRBD1. The V gene end was trimmed by 0 bases and the J gene end by 12 bases; junction bases not matched to a gene: 4. There are 12 residues in the CDR3. Germline CDR1 SGHRS, CDR2 YFSETQ. The CDR3 here is CASSLGTGDAYF. Here the CDR3 DNA reads TGCGCCAGCAGCTTGGGGACAGGGGATGCGTACTTC. The full variable domain, completed using reference TRBV5-1 and TRBJ2-7, is KAGVTQTPRYLIKTRGQQVTLSCSPISGHRSVSWYQQTPGQGLQFLFEYFSETQRNKGNFPGRFSGRQFSNSRSEMNVSTLELGDSALYLCASSLGTGDAYFGPGTRLTVT.

The chain has TRBV20-1 and TRBJ1-5; 7 bases map to TRBD1. CDR3 length: 14 residues. The J segment lost 7 bases and the V segment lost 0 bases, leaving 6 bases of the junction unmatched. Germline V gives CDR1 DFQATT, CDR2 SNEGSKA (reference sequence). This CDR3 is CSARDPDRAQPQHF. CDR3 sequence (DNA): TGCAGTGCTAGAGATCCCGACAGGGCCCAGCCCCAGCATTTT.

The rearrangement joins TRBV4-3 to TRBJ2-2; perhaps TRBD1 as D (6 bases). V was trimmed by 0 bases and J by 7 bases, leaving 12 bases between them. Germline lookup yields CDR1 LGHNA and CDR2 YSLEER. The length of the CDR3 is 15 residues. Here the CDR3 reads CASSQDARGLGELFF. The DNA of the CDR3 is TGCGCCAGCAGCCAAGATGCCAGGGGCCTCGGGGAGCTGTTTTTT.

The table lists this clonotype with many counts. The chain has TRBV20-1 and TRBJ2-7, with D perhaps being TRBD1 or TRBD2 (5 bases each). Germline V gene data show CDR1 as DFQATT and CDR2 as SNEGSKA (reference sequence). Trimming removed 3 bases from V and 4 bases from J, with 10 bases in between. The CDR3 length is 12 residues. CDR3 coding DNA: TGCAGTGCTAGTGTAGGGACGTACGAGCAGTACTTC. Its translation: CSASVGTYEQYF.

This clonotype occurred a few times. V and J are TRBV2 and TRBJ2-1; 11 bases are a match to TRBD2. Trimming at V came to 9 bases and at J to 7 bases, leaving 8 bases not matched to a gene. The CDR3 is 14 amino acids. Per germline, CDR1 SNHLY and CDR2 FYNNEI. The CDR3 region has the DNA TGTGCCAGTCATAGCGGGAGGGCCGGGAATGAGCAGTTCTTC. It encodes CASHSGRAGNEQFF. Full variable domain (rest looked up from reference TRBV2 and TRBJ2-1): EPEVTQTPSHQVTQMGQEVILRCVPISNHLYFYWYRQILGQKVEFLVSFYNNEISEKSEIFDDQFSVERPDGSNFTLKIRSTKLEDSAMYFCASHSGRAGNEQFFGPGTRLTVL.

This clonotype appeared once. This chain connects TRBV7-2 to TRBJ2-7, with 10 positions matching TRBD1. Germline assignment: CDR1 SGHTA and CDR2 FQGNSA. This CDR3 comprises 16 residues. V shed 3 bases and J 3 bases; nucleotides not matched to a gene: 8. The CDR3 sequence is CASSFIPGQGIYEQYF. The CDR3 region has the DNA TGTGCCAGCAGCTTCATCCCGGGACAGGGGATCTACGAGCAGTACTTC.

The CDR3 DNA is TGTGCCAGCACCCCACGAAAAGGGGGAGACACAGATACGCAGTATTTT. This codes for CASTPRKGGDTDTQYF. V usage is TRBV13 and J usage is TRBJ2-3, with TRBD1 as a possible D gene (6 bases). The CDR3 has 16 amino acids. CDR1 is PRHDT, CDR2 FYEKMQ, per germline (reference sequence). V was cut by 7 bases and J by 2 bases, with 19 bases left in between. Combining the CDR3 with reference TRBV13 and TRBJ2-3 gives the whole variable domain AAGVIQSPRHLIKEKRETATLKCYPIPRHDTVYWYQQGPGQDPQFLISFYEKMQSDKGSIPDRFSAQQFSDYHSELNMSSLELGDSALYFCASTPRKGGDTDTQYFGPGTRLTVL.

This clonotype turned up a few times. The chain employs TRBV4-3 and TRBJ2-1; D is uncertain. Trimming removed 0 bases at V and 6 bases at J, with 15 bases between. This CDR3 has 16 amino acids. Germline V CDR1 and CDR2: LGHNA, YSLEER. CDR3 sequence (DNA): TGCGCCAGCAGCCAAGATCCCCGGCTCCCGGTCAATGAGCAGTTCTTC. It translates to CASSQDPRLPVNEQFF.

The V call is TRBV25-1, the J call TRBJ2-2; a possible D gene is TRBD2 (5 bases). The CDR3 runs to 15 residues. Germline V gives CDR1 MGHDK, CDR2 SYGVNS. The V end lost 8 bases, the J end lost 4 bases, and 17 bases lay between the germline ends. CDR3 sequence reads: CASQLGVAGTGELFF. DNA for the CDR3: TGTGCCAGCCAGCTCGGGGTCGCGGGCACCGGGGAGCTGTTTTTT.

The chain couples TRBV6-1 to TRBJ2-3, with D maybe TRBD2 (5 bases). This CDR3 has 15 residues. Germline-derived CDR1 and CDR2 are MNHNS and SASEGT. The germline V and J ends were trimmed by 3 bases and 0 bases, with 10 bases remaining between them. CDR3 sequence (DNA): TGTGCCAGCAGTGACGGGAACCCTAGCACAGATACGCAGTATTTT. Translation: CASSDGNPSTDTQYF.

This clonotype was counted only a few times. The rearrangement joins TRBV12-3 or TRBV12-4 to TRBJ2-2, with 7 bases aligning to TRBD1. The V segment lost 2 bases and the J segment 5 bases; nucleotides outside the gene matches: 5. The CDR3 has 15 residues. The CDR3 is CASSLRQGKTGELFF. The CDR3 nucleotides read TGTGCCAGCAGTTTAAGACAGGGCAAGACCGGGGAGCTGTTTTTT.

This clonotype was counted between two and nine times. Here the CDR3 DNA reads TGCGCCAGCAGCTTGGATTTGTCAGGGAGGGGGTTCTTC. This encodes CASSLDLSGRGFF. The chain couples TRBV5-1 to TRBJ2-1; 7 bases line up with TRBD2. Trimming at V came to 0 bases and at J to 15 bases, leaving 9 bases not matched to a gene. Per the germline V gene, CDR1 is SGHRS and CDR2 is YFSETQ. CDR3 size: 13 residues.

In its sample, this clonotype was seen many times. The chain is built from TRBV20-1 and TRBJ1-2; 7 nucleotides line up with TRBD1. The CDR3 covers 13 residues. V trimming: 1 base; J trimming: 8 bases; junction bases outside the gene matches: 7. Germline CDR1 DFQATT, CDR2 SNEGSKA (reference sequence). In DNA form, the CDR3 reads TGCAGTGCTAGAGTGTTAGGGGGCGCCGGCTACACCTTC. It encodes CSARVLGGAGYTF.

The chain couples TRBV4-2 to TRBJ2-7; tentatively, D is TRBD2 (6 bases). In germline, CDR1 is LGHNA, CDR2 YNFKEQ. The length of the CDR3 is 14 residues. Trimming stripped 6 bases from V and 1 base from J, with 13 bases between. CDR3 DNA: TGTGCCAGCAGGGCGACTAGTTCGTCCTACGAGCAGTACTTC. Its protein is CASRATSSSYEQYF.

Worth noting for this clonotype: One end of the junction varies from germline; a read error may be responsible. The chain links TRBV12-3 or TRBV12-4 to TRBJ2-2; D uncertain. The CDR3 runs to 13 residues. Here the CDR3 reads CASSFLNAGELFF. CDR3 DNA: TGTGCCAGCAGTTTTCTGAACGCCGGGGAGCTGTTTTTT.

This clonotype has more than one count but fewer than ten. The chain carries TRBV25-1 and TRBJ2-7; D possibly corresponds to TRBD2 (6 bases). Trimming stripped 4 bases from V and 2 bases from J, with 15 bases between. The CDR3 has 15 residues. Germline V CDR1 and CDR2: MGHDK, SYGVNS. The CDR3 sequence: CASSAWAGPPYEQYF. In DNA, the CDR3 is TGTGCCAGCAGTGCGTGGGCGGGGCCGCCCTACGAGCAGTACTTC.

The V and J genes are TRBV10-3 and TRBJ2-7; D is ambiguous. The CDR3 extends over 12 amino acids. Germline V CDR1 and CDR2: ENHRY, SYGVKD. Trimming took 2 bases from V and 1 from J, leaving 3 bases between them. This CDR3 reads CAISEGSYEQYF. The CDR3 DNA sequence: TGTGCCATCAGTGAGGGTTCCTACGAGCAGTACTTC.

This chain uses TRBV7-2 with TRBJ2-7, with 10 nucleotides matching TRBD2. Trimming took 6 bases from V and 0 from J; bases not matched to a gene: 2. Germline-derived CDR1 and CDR2 are SGHTA and FQGNSA. This CDR3 contains 14 residues. CDR3 bases: TGTGCCAGCAGGCCTAGCGGGGGCTCCTACGAGCAGTACTTC. Encoded protein: CASRPSGGSYEQYF.

This clonotype appeared a few times. J is TRBJ2-7 and V is TRBV7-2; possibly TRBD2 for D (6 bases). Germline assignment: CDR1 SGHTA and CDR2 FQGNSA. Trimming shortened V by 5 bases and J by 0 bases, and 17 bases separated the two germline ends. The CDR3 runs 16 residues. Here the CDR3 reads CASSPGLRTNSYEQYF. The CDR3 coding sequence is TGTGCCAGCAGCCCCGGACTTAGGACTAACTCCTACGAGCAGTACTTC.

CDR3 residues: CAAQGNDNEQFF. CDR3 in DNA: TGTGCCGCTCAGGGTAACGACAATGAGCAGTTCTTC. The rearrangement links TRBV10-3 to TRBJ2-1, with D perhaps TRBD1 (5 bases). With 11 bases removed from V and 5 bases from J, the gap between germline ends came to 13 bases. The CDR3 length is 12 residues. Germline values: CDR1 ENHRY, CDR2 SYGVKD.

This clonotype was observed a handful of times. This CDR3 reads CAIGSGRDEQFF. The CDR3 region has the DNA TGTGCCATCGGTAGCGGGAGGGATGAGCAGTTCTTC. The gene calls are TRBV10-3 and TRBJ2-1, with 11 bases fitting TRBD2. Germline V CDR1 and CDR2: ENHRY, SYGVKD. V lost 8 bases to trimming and J lost 8 bases; unmatched junction nucleotides: 2. The CDR3 has 12 residues.

Ten or more counts support this clonotype. J is TRBJ2-2 and V is TRBV5-1, with D uncertain. The V end lost 4 bases, the J end lost 2 bases, and 6 bases lay between the germline ends. This CDR3 has 13 amino acids. Germline lookup yields CDR1 SGHRS and CDR2 YFSETQ. This CDR3 reads CASSKENTGELFF. Here the CDR3 DNA reads TGCGCCAGCAGCAAAGAAAACACCGGGGAGCTGTTTTTT.

J is TRBJ2-1 and V is TRBV7-2; D might be TRBD2 (6 bases). The CDR3 is 11 residues long. Germline V gene data show CDR1 as SGHTA and CDR2 as FQGNSA. V was cut by 1 base and J by 16 bases, with 11 bases left in between. The CDR3 protein is CASSLGLVEFF. As DNA, the CDR3 is TGTGCCAGCAGCTTAGGACTAGTGGAATTCTTC. Complete variable domain (other parts from reference TRBV7-2 and TRBJ2-1): GAGVSQSPSNKVTEKGKDVELRCDPISGHTALYWYRQSLGQGLEFLIYFQGNSAPDKSGLPSDRFSAERTGGSVSTLTIQRTQQEDSAVYLCASSLGLVEFFGPGTRLTVL.

This clonotype was counted a few times. The chain carries TRBV3-1 and TRBJ2-1; the D gene is possibly TRBD2 (6 bases). There are 14 residues in the CDR3. V was cut by 11 bases and J by 4 bases, with 18 bases left in between. Germline CDR1 and CDR2: LGHDT and YNNKEL (reference sequence). The CDR3 DNA reads TGTGCCGCTGGGGACTCTACCGTGTACAATGAGCAGTTCTTC. The encoded protein is CAAGDSTVYNEQFF.